The sequence of this T cell receptor beta chain was determined in a study of T cell responses to AZD1222 COVID-19 vaccine. Repertoires were generated with immunoSEQ multiplex PCR, while TCRdb's copy carries only in-frame clones and drops some. The sample lists around 120,000 clones, about 93% seen once, with approximately 5% in the top ten. Study results and limitations: Unmutated variant regions are reportedly the target of nearly half of TCRs that are spike-specific. Only six or seven AZD1222 recipients were seropositive at baseline.

The CDR3 loop spans 15 amino acids. The germline CDR1 and CDR2 sequences are MNHEY and SVGAGI. V trimming: 5 bases; J trimming: 2 bases; junction bases outside the gene matches: 5. The sample holds a few counts of this clone. The antigen is unknown. The starting material was peripheral blood, obtained 28 days after the second AZD1222 dose. This receptor was taken from an adult who received the AZD1222 COVID-19 vaccine. This chain uses TRBV6-5 with TRBJ2-1, with 8 positions matching TRBD2. The CDR3 DNA sequence: TGTGCCAGCAGTCGGATAGCGGGGACCTACAATGAGCAGTTCTTC. Translated, it gives CASSRIAGTYNEQFF.